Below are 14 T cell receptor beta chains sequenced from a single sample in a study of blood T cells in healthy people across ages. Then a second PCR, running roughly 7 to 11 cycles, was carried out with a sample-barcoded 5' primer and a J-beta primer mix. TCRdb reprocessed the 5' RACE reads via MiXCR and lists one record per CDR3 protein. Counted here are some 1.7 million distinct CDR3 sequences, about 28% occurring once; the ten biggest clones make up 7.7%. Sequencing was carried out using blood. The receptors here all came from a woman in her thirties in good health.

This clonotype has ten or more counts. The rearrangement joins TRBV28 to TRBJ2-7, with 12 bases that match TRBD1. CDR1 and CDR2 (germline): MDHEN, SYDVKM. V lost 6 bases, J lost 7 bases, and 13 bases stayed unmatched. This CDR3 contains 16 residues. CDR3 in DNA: TGTGCCAGCAGAACCTACCCCGGGACAGGGGGCTTTGAGCAGTACTTC. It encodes CASRTYPGTGGFEQYF.

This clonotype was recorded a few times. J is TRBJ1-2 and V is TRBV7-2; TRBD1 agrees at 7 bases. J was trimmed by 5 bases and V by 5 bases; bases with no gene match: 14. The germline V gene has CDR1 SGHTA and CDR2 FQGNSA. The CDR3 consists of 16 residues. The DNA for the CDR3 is TGTGCCAGCAGCCCACAGGGGAACGGCGGCCAATATGGCTACACCTTC. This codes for CASSPQGNGGQYGYTF. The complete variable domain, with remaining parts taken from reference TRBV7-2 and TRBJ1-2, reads GAGVSQSPSNKVTEKGKDVELRCDPISGHTALYWYRQSLGQGLEFLIYFQGNSAPDKSGLPSDRFSAERTGGSVSTLTIQRTQQEDSAVYLCASSPQGNGGQYGYTFGSGTRLTVV.

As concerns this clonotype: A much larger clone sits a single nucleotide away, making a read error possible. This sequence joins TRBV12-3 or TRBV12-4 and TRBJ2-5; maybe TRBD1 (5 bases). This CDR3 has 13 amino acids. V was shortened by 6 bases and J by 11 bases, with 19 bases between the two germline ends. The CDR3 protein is CASSPAGREQQYF. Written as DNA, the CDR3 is TGTGCCAGCAGCCCCGCCGGCAGGGAACAGCAGTACTTC.

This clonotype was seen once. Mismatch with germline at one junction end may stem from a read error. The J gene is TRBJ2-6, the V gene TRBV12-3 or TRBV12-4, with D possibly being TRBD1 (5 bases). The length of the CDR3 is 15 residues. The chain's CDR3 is CASTLNLPGANVRTF. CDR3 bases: TGTGCCAGCACTTTAAACTTGCCTGGGGCCAACGTCCGGACTTTC.

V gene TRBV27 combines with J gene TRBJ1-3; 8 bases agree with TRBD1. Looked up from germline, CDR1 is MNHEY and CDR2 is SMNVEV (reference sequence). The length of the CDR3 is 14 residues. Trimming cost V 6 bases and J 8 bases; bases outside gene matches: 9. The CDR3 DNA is TGTGCCAGCAGGACCACCGGACAGGGCCACACCATATATTTT. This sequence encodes CASRTTGQGHTIYF.

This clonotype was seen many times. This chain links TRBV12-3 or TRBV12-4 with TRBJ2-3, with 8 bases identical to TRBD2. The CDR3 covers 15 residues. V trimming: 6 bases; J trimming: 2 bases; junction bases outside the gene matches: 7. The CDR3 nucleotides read TGTGCCAGCAGATTTAGCGGGACCGTCACAGATACGCAGTATTTT. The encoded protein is CASRFSGTVTDTQYF.

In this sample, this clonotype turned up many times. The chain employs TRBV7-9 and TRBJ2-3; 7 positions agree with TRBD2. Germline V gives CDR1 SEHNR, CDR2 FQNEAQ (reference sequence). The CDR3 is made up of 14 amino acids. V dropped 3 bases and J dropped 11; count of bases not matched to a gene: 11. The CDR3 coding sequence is TGTGCCAGCAGCTTTCCAACCGGGACTAAGATGCAGTATTTT. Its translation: CASSFPTGTKMQYF.

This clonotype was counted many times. CDR3 DNA sequence: TGCAGTGCAAAGAAACTAGCGGGAACCTCCTACGAGCAGTACTTC. The encoded protein is CSAKKLAGTSYEQYF. The J gene is TRBJ2-7, the V gene TRBV20-1, with 10 bases matching TRBD2. CDR1 and CDR2 (germline): DFQATT, SNEGSKA (reference sequence). The V gene end was trimmed by 6 bases and the J gene end by 0 bases; junction bases not matched to a gene: 8. The CDR3 is 15 amino acids.

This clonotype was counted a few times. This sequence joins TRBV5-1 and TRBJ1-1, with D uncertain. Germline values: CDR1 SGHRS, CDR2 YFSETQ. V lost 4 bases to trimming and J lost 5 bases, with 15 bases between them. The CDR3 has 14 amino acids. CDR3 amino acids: CASSAERVRTEAFF. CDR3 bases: TGCGCCAGCAGCGCAGAGCGCGTTCGGACTGAAGCTTTCTTT.

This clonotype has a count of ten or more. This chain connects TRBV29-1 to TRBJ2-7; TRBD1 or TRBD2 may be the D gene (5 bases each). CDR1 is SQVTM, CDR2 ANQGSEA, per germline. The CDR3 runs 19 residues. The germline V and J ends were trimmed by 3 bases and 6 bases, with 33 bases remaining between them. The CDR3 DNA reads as TGCAGCGTTGACAGCCTCAGGGACCGCCCCATTGGACACCCTTGCGAGCAGTACTTC. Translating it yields CSVDSLRDRPIGHPCEQYF.

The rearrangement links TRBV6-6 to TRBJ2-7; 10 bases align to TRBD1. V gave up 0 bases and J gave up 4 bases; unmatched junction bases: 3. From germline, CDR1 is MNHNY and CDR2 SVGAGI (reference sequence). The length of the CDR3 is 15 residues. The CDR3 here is CASSYSPGQGYEQYF. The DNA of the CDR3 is TGTGCCAGCAGTTACTCGCCGGGACAGGGGTACGAGCAGTACTTC.

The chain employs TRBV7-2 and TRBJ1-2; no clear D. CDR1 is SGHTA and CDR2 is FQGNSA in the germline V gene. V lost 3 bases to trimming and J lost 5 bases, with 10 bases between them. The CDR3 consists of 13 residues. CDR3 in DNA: TGTGCCAGCAGCTTGACACCGACATATGGCTACACCTTC. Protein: CASSLTPTYGYTF.

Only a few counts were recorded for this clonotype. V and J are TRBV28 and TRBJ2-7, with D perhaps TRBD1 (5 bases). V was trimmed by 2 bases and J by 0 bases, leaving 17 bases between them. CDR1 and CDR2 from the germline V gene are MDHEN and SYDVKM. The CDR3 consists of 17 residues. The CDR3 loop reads CASSLRQGEHYSYEQYF. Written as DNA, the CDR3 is TGTGCCAGCAGTTTAAGGCAGGGCGAACATTACTCCTACGAGCAGTACTTC.

CDR3 sequence reads: CASRLGAGYEQYF. The CDR3, as DNA: TGTGCCAGCCGTCTAGGGGCTGGCTACGAGCAGTACTTC. The chain employs TRBV25-1 and TRBJ2-7; a possible D gene is TRBD1 (5 bases). CDR3 length: 13 residues. The V gene lost 8 bases and the J gene lost 3 bases, with 14 bases spanning the gap. CDR1 and CDR2 from the germline V gene are MGHDK and SYGVNS.